This T cell receptor beta chain came from a study of cytomegalovirus exposure and HLA in healthy donors. V shed 8 bases and J shed 4 bases, with 8 bases lying between them. The CDR3 covers 11 residues. The germline gives CDR1 ENHRY, CDR2 SYGVKD. The PCR made use of 60 Vbeta and 13 Jbeta primers. Here immunoSEQ multiplex PCR was the method, and the copy in TCRdb shows in-frame clones only, minus some. The sample lists about 90,000 clones; about 67% were seen once. Comments on this clone: The antigen remains unidentified.

Findings and limits, study-wide: Apparent HLA restriction characterized most CMV-associated TCR beta chains in a later analysis. Accurate prediction of HLA-A and HLA-B alleles (for most subjects) was reportedly achieved from TCR beta sequences. Per a later analysis, 15,000 to 20,000 TCR beta sequences showed association with HLA alleles at 0.05 false discovery rate.

The TCR comes from a woman aged 18-29 years in good health and CMV-seropositive. The sample was PBMCs. The V call is TRBV10-3, the J call TRBJ2-5; D perhaps matches TRBD2 (5 bases). This CDR3 is CAIGRGETQYF. The CDR3 DNA sequence: TGTGCCATCGGGAGAGGAGAGACCCAGTACTTC.